Shown below are 19 T cell receptor beta chains from a single sample sequenced in a study of blood T cell repertoires in COVID-19. Sequencing was performed with immunoSEQ multiplex PCR; in TCRdb, only in-frame clones are kept and a portion is missing. The table shows around 78,000 clones, with about 87% occurring only once. The sequenced sample consisted of peripheral blood. The receptors here all came from a man between 45 and 60 years old with active COVID-19.

This sequence joins TRBV5-4 and TRBJ2-2; maybe TRBD2 (6 bases). Trimming pared 3 bases from V and 7 bases from J, leaving 16 bases between. The CDR3 consists of 15 residues. Germline V gene data show CDR1 as SGHNT and CDR2 as YYREEE (reference sequence). Here the CDR3 DNA reads TGTGCCAGCAGCTCCACTAGCAGGAGTATCGGGGAGCTGTTTTTT. This codes for CASSSTSRSIGELFF. Looking up the rest from reference TRBV5-4 and TRBJ2-2 gives the full variable domain: ETGVTQSPTHLIKTRGQQVTLRCSSQSGHNTVSWYQQALGQGPQFIFQYYREEENGRGNFPPRFSGLQFPNYSSELNVNALELDDSALYLCASSSTSRSIGELFFGEGSRLTVL.

This chain joins TRBV7-2 and TRBJ1-3, with 10 bases aligning to TRBD1. The CDR3 spans 15 residues. With V trimmed by 1 base and J by 7 bases, 4 bases remained unmatched. CDR1 is SGHTA and CDR2 is FQGNSA in the germline V gene. The CDR3 protein is CASSLGGTGVNTIYF. The DNA for the CDR3 is TGTGCCAGCAGCTTAGGAGGGACAGGGGTGAACACCATATATTTT.

The chain recombines TRBV7-6 with TRBJ2-2; D call uncertain. Germline V gene lookup returns CDR1 SGHVS and CDR2 FNYEAQ. The CDR3 runs 16 residues. Trimming stripped 0 bases from V and 0 bases from J, with 8 bases between. CDR3 sequence: CASSLAELTNTGELFF. The CDR3, as DNA: TGTGCCAGCAGCTTAGCGGAACTAACGAACACCGGGGAGCTGTTTTTT.

The rearrangement links TRBV4-3 to TRBJ2-2; D remains unclear. CDR1 LGHNA and CDR2 YSLEER come from the germline V gene. V lost 0 bases and J lost 6, with 8 bases in between. The CDR3 is 14 residues long. The CDR3 DNA sequence: TGCGCCAGCAGCCAAGATCCTTTTTCCGGGGAGCTGTTTTTT. Translated: CASSQDPFSGELFF.

This clone was seen once. The V and J genes are TRBV2 and TRBJ2-1; 10 positions agree with TRBD1. There are 17 residues in the CDR3. Germline CDR1 SNHLY, CDR2 FYNNEI. V gave up 2 bases and J gave up 3 bases; unmatched junction bases: 7. The chain's CDR3 is CASSEIDRDRGYNEQFF. The CDR3 DNA is TGTGCCAGCAGTGAAATCGACCGGGACAGGGGCTACAATGAGCAGTTCTTC.

The chain uses TRBV7-3 and TRBJ2-3, with 7 bases identical to TRBD1. The V segment lost 6 bases and the J segment 2 bases; nucleotides outside the gene matches: 5. The CDR3 totals 14 residues. Germline V CDR1 and CDR2: SGHTA, FQGTGA. CDR3: CASSGGQFTDTQYF. The CDR3, as DNA: TGTGCCAGCAGTGGGGGACAGTTCACAGATACGCAGTATTTT.

This rearrangement joins TRBV14 to TRBJ2-1; 7 bases map to TRBD2. V shed 4 bases and J 3 bases; nucleotides not matched to a gene: 6. The CDR3 covers 15 residues. Germline V gene sequence: CDR1 SGHDN, CDR2 FVKESK. CDR3 loop: CASSRGTISYNEQFF. In DNA form, the CDR3 reads TGTGCCAGCAGCCGAGGGACTATCAGCTACAATGAGCAGTTCTTC.

The rearrangement links TRBV5-1 to TRBJ2-3; 10 bases fit TRBD2. The CDR3 covers 16 residues. The germline CDR1 and CDR2 sequences are SGHRS and YFSETQ. J gave up 4 bases and V 3 bases, and 8 bases lay outside the gene matches. CDR3 amino acids: CASSSRAGGPSDTQYF. The CDR3 DNA reads TGCGCCAGCAGCTCCCGAGCGGGGGGGCCCTCAGATACGCAGTATTTT.

The count of this clone is one. The rearrangement links TRBV12-3 or TRBV12-4 to TRBJ1-2; D remains unclear. Trimming stripped 6 bases from V and 4 bases from J, with 6 bases between. This CDR3 is built from 11 residues. CDR3 region: CASSYGYGYTF. The CDR3 DNA reads as TGTGCCAGCAGCTACGGCTATGGCTACACCTTC.

In this sample, this clone turned up once. The rearrangement joins TRBV5-6 to TRBJ2-7; tentatively, D is TRBD2 (6 bases). With 0 bases removed from V and 8 bases from J, the gap between germline ends came to 12 bases. The germline CDR1 and CDR2 sequences are SGHDT and YYEEEE. CDR3 length: 13 residues. This CDR3 is CASSLGGLVQQYF. DNA for the CDR3: TGTGCCAGCAGCTTGGGGGGACTTGTGCAGCAGTACTTC.

This clone was observed once. The J gene is TRBJ1-5, the V gene TRBV6-2 or TRBV6-3; no definite D call. Trimming pared 2 bases from V and 1 base from J, leaving 6 bases between. Germline CDR1 MNHEY, CDR2 SVGEGT. The CDR3 totals 14 residues. This CDR3 is CASSYGRSNQPQHF. CDR3 DNA: TGTGCCAGCAGTTACGGTAGAAGCAATCAGCCCCAGCATTTT.

CDR3 nucleotide sequence: TGTGCCAGCAGTTTATGGGACAGGAATCCTTACGAGCAGTACTTC. Translation gives CASSLWDRNPYEQYF. The chain carries TRBV28 and TRBJ2-7, with 7 bases matching TRBD1. Trimming removed 0 bases from V and 4 bases from J; junction bases left unmatched: 6. Germline V gives CDR1 MDHEN, CDR2 SYDVKM. The CDR3 length is 15 residues. Full variable domain (rest looked up from reference TRBV28 and TRBJ2-7): DVKVTQSSRYLVKRTGEKVFLECVQDMDHENMFWYRQDPGLGLRLIYFSYDVKMKEKGDIPEGYSVSREKKERFSLILESASTNQTSMYLCASSLWDRNPYEQYFGPGTRLTVT.

The chain employs TRBV10-1 and TRBJ1-6, with 8 positions matching TRBD1. This CDR3 spans 14 amino acids. Trimming took 6 bases from V and 5 from J; bases not matched to a gene: 3. Germline lookup yields CDR1 WNHNN and CDR2 SYGVQD (reference sequence). The CDR3 DNA reads TGCGCCAGCAGCGGGACAGGAAATAATTCACCCCTCCACTTT. Translating it yields CASSGTGNNSPLHF.

The V and J genes are TRBV19 and TRBJ1-2; D not resolved. V lost 5 bases and J lost 6, with 10 bases in between. CDR1 is LNHDA, CDR2 SQIVND, per germline (reference sequence). This CDR3 comprises 12 residues. The CDR3 DNA follows: TGTGCCAGTAGTTCGGGATTCGATGGCTACACCTTC. It encodes CASSSGFDGYTF. The full variable domain, in which reference TRBV19 and TRBJ1-2 provide the parts outside the CDR3, is DGGITQSPKYLFRKEGQNVTLSCEQNLNHDAMYWYRQDPGQGLRLIYYSQIVNDFQKGDIAEGYSVSREKKESFPLTVTSAQKNPTAFYLCASSSGFDGYTFGSGTRLTVV.

As to this clone: The sample carries other DNA sequences with the same CDR3. V gene TRBV7-6 combines with J gene TRBJ2-3, with 10 nucleotides matching TRBD2. The germline gives CDR1 SGHVS, CDR2 FNYEAQ. CDR3 length: 16 residues. The V gene end was trimmed by 1 base and the J gene end by 0 bases; junction bases not matched to a gene: 1. The CDR3 bases are TGTGCCAGCAGCTTAGGTAGCGGGGGGAGCACAGATACGCAGTATTTT. Translation: CASSLGSGGSTDTQYF.

The rearrangement uses TRBV20-1 and TRBJ2-1; D unclear. This CDR3 has 10 amino acids. Trimming took off 5 bases at V and 7 bases at J, with 6 bases between the two ends. In germline, CDR1 is DFQATT, CDR2 SNEGSKA (reference sequence). CDR3 residues: CSAPKNEQFF. CDR3 DNA sequence: TGCAGTGCTCCCAAAAATGAGCAGTTCTTC.

The CDR3: CASSFGGEGSSSSYEQYF. The CDR3 DNA is TGCGCCAGCAGCTTCGGGGGTGAGGGGTCCTCAAGCTCCTACGAGCAGTACTTC. The chain links TRBV5-1 to TRBJ2-7; D perhaps matches TRBD2 (6 bases). The germline gives CDR1 SGHRS, CDR2 YFSETQ. Trimming removed 2 bases from V and 0 bases from J, with 21 bases in between. The CDR3 spans 18 residues.

J is TRBJ1-2 and V is TRBV6-5; TRBD1 aligns across 7 bases. CDR1 is MNHEY and CDR2 is SVGAGI in the germline V gene. CDR3 length: 14 amino acids. With V trimmed by 6 bases and J by 3 bases, 7 bases remained unmatched. The CDR3 loop reads CASRVIDRDYGYTF. The CDR3 DNA follows: TGTGCCAGCAGAGTTATCGACAGGGACTATGGCTACACCTTC.

The chain joins TRBV5-6 to TRBJ2-3; TRBD2 is a possible D gene (6 bases). V lost 2 bases and J 6 bases, leaving 10 bases between the germline ends. Germline CDR1 reads SGHDT; CDR2 reads YYEEEE. This CDR3 has 13 residues. The DNA for the CDR3 is TGTGCCAGCAGCTTTGCCCTAGCGGATACGCAGTATTTT. This encodes CASSFALADTQYF. The full variable domain, with the rest looked up from reference TRBV5-6 and TRBJ2-3, is DAGVTQSPTHLIKTRGQQVTLRCSPKSGHDTVSWYQQALGQGPQFIFQYYEEEERQRGNFPDRFSGHQFPNYSSELNVNALLLGDSALYLCASSFALADTQYFGPGTRLTVL.